Listed here are 30 T cell receptor beta chains from one sample, sequenced in a study of blood T cell repertoires in COVID-19. Repertoires were generated with immunoSEQ multiplex PCR, while TCRdb's copy carries only in-frame clones and drops some. The sample yields about 20,000 clones, 70% to 90% seen once. Source material: peripheral blood. The receptors were sampled from a human donor with active COVID-19. The donor label of this sample is uncertain.

This chain uses TRBV4-3 with TRBJ2-2; D call uncertain. CDR1 and CDR2 from the germline V gene are LGHNA and YSLEER. Trimming pared 0 bases from V and 0 bases from J, leaving 8 bases between. The CDR3 is made up of 16 amino acids. CDR3 protein: CASSQDVYPNTGELFF. The DNA for the CDR3 is TGCGCCAGCAGCCAAGATGTGTATCCGAACACCGGGGAGCTGTTTTTT.

The chain combines TRBV3-1 (or the pseudogene TRBV3-2) with TRBJ2-5, with TRBD2 identical over 12 bases. The V segment lost 1 base and the J segment 5 bases; nucleotides outside the gene matches: 8. This CDR3 contains 17 residues. From germline, CDR1 is LGHDT and CDR2 YNNKEL (reference sequence). The CDR3: CASSQGLAGAIRETQYF. CDR3 coding DNA: TGTGCCAGCAGCCAAGGACTAGCGGGAGCCATCAGGGAGACCCAGTACTTC.

The chain carries TRBV6-2 or TRBV6-3 and TRBJ2-3, with a weak D call TRBD2 (6 bases). V was cut by 5 bases and J by 2 bases, with 14 bases left in between. The CDR3 consists of 15 residues. Looked up from germline, CDR1 is MNHEY and CDR2 is SVGEGT. The CDR3 is CASSLAGTPTDTQYF. The DNA for the CDR3 is TGTGCCAGCAGTCTCGCCGGGACTCCCACAGATACGCAGTATTTT.

This clone was seen a handful of times. The DNA of the CDR3 is TGTGCCAGCATTAGCGTACCTTACGAGCAGTACTTC. Amino acid sequence: CASISVPYEQYF. This chain uses TRBV2 with TRBJ2-7; TRBD2 is a possible D gene (5 bases). The V and J ends lost 7 bases and 4 bases respectively, with 11 bases between them. The V gene's germline CDR1 is SNHLY and CDR2 FYNNEI. This CDR3 has 12 residues.

The V call is TRBV9, the J call TRBJ1-4; D perhaps matches TRBD1 (6 bases). Trimming cost V 4 bases and J 8 bases, with 18 bases left between them. CDR3 length: 15 amino acids. CDR1 is SGDLS and CDR2 is YYNGEE in the germline V gene. The CDR3 sequence: CASSPGGGLGEKLFF. DNA of the CDR3: TGTGCCAGCAGCCCCGGCGGGGGGCTGGGCGAAAAACTGTTTTTT.

CDR3 loop: CASSLWGGPLHF. The CDR3 DNA reads TGTGCCAGCAGCTTGTGGGGAGGACCCCTCCACTTT. This chain joins TRBV5-6 and TRBJ1-6; D is unresolved. Between the trimmed V and J ends, which lost 1 base and 12 bases, there was a span of 8 bases. The CDR3 length is 12 residues. CDR1 and CDR2 (germline): SGHDT, YYEEEE.

The chain links TRBV9 to TRBJ1-3; perhaps TRBD1 as D (6 bases). CDR3 length equals 15 residues. CDR1 is SGDLS, CDR2 YYNGEE, per germline. V was shortened by 1 base and J by 2 bases, with 10 bases between the two germline ends. CDR3 nucleotides: TGTGCCAGCAGCGTAAGTGGGACACCTGGAAACACCATATATTTT. It specifies CASSVSGTPGNTIYF.

CDR3 loop: CASSPGTSNYGYTF. CDR3 DNA sequence: TGTGCCAGCAGTCCCGGGACTTCTAACTATGGCTACACCTTC. V usage is TRBV7-9 and J usage is TRBJ1-2; D is possibly TRBD1 (5 bases). V lost 6 bases and J 0 bases, leaving 11 bases between the germline ends. Germline V lookup: CDR1 SEHNR, CDR2 FQNEAQ (reference sequence). CDR3 length equals 14 residues.

The genes are TRBV21-1 and TRBJ2-1; no DNA check was done on the table's D call, TRBD2. TRBV21-1 represents a pseudogene. The CDR3 runs to 21 residues. CDR3 DNA sequence: TGTGCCAGTCCCGGGACTAGTGTGAGGGGATACACCCTTAGAGGCTACAATGAGCAGTTCTTC. Amino acid sequence: CASPGTSVRGYTLRGYNEQFF.

The chain joins TRBV5-6 to TRBJ2-3; 13 bases are a match to TRBD2. The CDR3 consists of 16 residues. The V and J ends lost 3 bases and 3 bases, in that order; junction bases with no gene match: 4. The germline V gene has CDR1 SGHDT and CDR2 YYEEEE. DNA for the CDR3: TGTGCCAGCAGCTCCATACTAGCGGGGGGGACAGATACGCAGTATTTT. Its protein is CASSSILAGGTDTQYF.

The CDR3 bases are TGTGCCAGCAGCCCGGGTAGCGGGGGAGTGAGGGAGACCCAGTACTTC. Its protein product is CASSPGSGGVRETQYF. This chain links TRBV3-1 (or the pseudogene TRBV3-2) with TRBJ2-5; 9 bases are shared with TRBD2. J was trimmed by 5 bases and V by 4 bases; bases with no gene match: 11. Germline V gene data show CDR1 as LGHDT and CDR2 as YNNKEL (reference sequence). The CDR3 sequence is 16 residues long.

The rearrangement uses TRBV7-9 and TRBJ2-3; a weak D match, TRBD2 (6 bases). CDR1 is SEHNR, CDR2 FQNEAQ, per germline (reference sequence). The CDR3 consists of 15 residues. V dropped 5 bases and J dropped 6 bases, with 18 bases sitting between them. The CDR3 DNA follows: TGTGCCAGCAGCCAAACGGCAGGCGGGATGGATACGCAGTATTTT. Protein sequence: CASSQTAGGMDTQYF.

The chain combines TRBV25-1 with TRBJ2-1; 12 nucleotides match TRBD2. This CDR3 spans 16 amino acids. Germline V gene sequence: CDR1 MGHDK, CDR2 SYGVNS. V trimming: 4 bases; J trimming: 8 bases; junction bases outside the gene matches: 9. CDR3 protein: CASSAWTSGMVDEQFF. CDR3 nucleotide sequence: TGTGCCAGCAGTGCTTGGACTAGCGGGATGGTCGATGAGCAGTTCTTC.

The chain uses TRBV7-2 and TRBJ2-7; tentatively, D is TRBD2 (6 bases). The CDR3 consists of 13 residues. The V end was cut by 0 bases, the J end by 5 bases, with 8 bases between. The germline gives CDR1 SGHTA, CDR2 FQGNSA. The CDR3 loop reads CASSLAREDEQYF. The CDR3 nucleotides are TGTGCCAGCAGCTTAGCCAGGGAGGACGAGCAGTACTTC. Drawing the rest from reference TRBV7-2 and TRBJ2-7, the complete variable domain is GAGVSQSPSNKVTEKGKDVELRCDPISGHTALYWYRQSLGQGLEFLIYFQGNSAPDKSGLPSDRFSAERTGGSVSTLTIQRTQQEDSAVYLCASSLAREDEQYFGPGTRLTVT.

V and J are TRBV11-2 and TRBJ1-1; D may be TRBD1 (5 bases). Germline lookup yields CDR1 SGHAT and CDR2 FQNNGV. Trimming stripped 5 bases from V and 4 bases from J, with 14 bases between. CDR3 size: 14 residues. CDR3 loop: CASSPLPGGTEAFF. CDR3 DNA: TGTGCCAGCAGCCCATTACCGGGGGGCACTGAAGCTTTCTTT.

The chain employs TRBV3-1 (or the pseudogene TRBV3-2) and TRBJ2-3; possible D gene TRBD2, 6 bases. Germline assignment: CDR1 LGHDT and CDR2 YNNKEL (reference sequence). The CDR3 has 15 amino acids. Trimming removed 2 bases at V and 1 base at J, with 10 bases between. The DNA for the CDR3 is TGTGCCAGCAGCCAAACGGGACTGGGCACAGATACGCAGTATTTT. Translation: CASSQTGLGTDTQYF.

The rearrangement joins TRBV5-1 to TRBJ2-5, with D possibly being TRBD2 (5 bases). With 4 bases removed from V and 4 bases from J, the gap between germline ends came to 14 bases. The CDR3 sequence is 14 residues long. Germline loops: CDR1 SGHRS, CDR2 YFSETQ. DNA for the CDR3: TGCGCCAGCAGCGACACTAGTGGTGGAGAGACCCAGTACTTC. Protein: CASSDTSGGETQYF.

The chain couples TRBV19 to TRBJ1-5; 8 nucleotides line up with TRBD1. Germline CDR1 is LNHDA and CDR2 is SQIVND (reference sequence). The CDR3 consists of 14 residues. V shed 4 bases, J shed 7 bases, and the junction held 6 bases outside the gene matches. CDR3 nucleotides: TGTGCCAGTAGTACCCAGGGGGCCTGGCAGCCCCAGCATTTT. Amino acid sequence: CASSTQGAWQPQHF.

J is TRBJ1-6 and V is TRBV6-1; TRBD1 is a possible D gene (5 bases). The CDR3 length is 17 residues. Trimming pared 1 base from V and 0 bases from J, leaving 10 bases between. Germline loops: CDR1 MNHNS, CDR2 SASEGT. CDR3 in amino acids: CASSEGQGRSYNSPLHF. The CDR3 DNA reads TGTGCCAGCAGTGAAGGGCAGGGTCGCTCCTATAATTCACCCCTCCACTTT.

The V call is TRBV6-5, the J call TRBJ2-7; a possible D gene is TRBD2 (5 bases). The CDR3 runs 14 residues. Germline values: CDR1 MNHEY, CDR2 SVGAGI. V was pared by 0 bases and J by 6 bases, with 12 bases between. CDR3 coding DNA: TGTGCCAGCAGTTACTCGGCTGCGGGCCGCGAGCAGTACTTC. Amino acids: CASSYSAAGREQYF.

The genes are TRBV12-3 or TRBV12-4 and TRBJ2-2; D perhaps matches TRBD1 (6 bases). This CDR3 region has 13 residues. V shed 1 base and J shed 13 bases, with 13 bases lying between them. This chain's CDR3 is CASSLDWGQGLFF. CDR3 nucleotide sequence: TGTGCCAGCAGTTTAGATTGGGGGCAGGGGCTGTTTTTT.

The chain joins TRBV11-2 to TRBJ2-7; TRBD2 agrees at 8 bases. Per the germline V gene, CDR1 is SGHAT and CDR2 is FQNNGV. The CDR3 loop spans 16 amino acids. V trimming: 1 base; J trimming: 3 bases; junction bases outside the gene matches: 8. The CDR3, as DNA: TGTGCCAGCAGCTTAGTGGTAGCGGGGCCGAACTACGAGCAGTACTTC. Residues: CASSLVVAGPNYEQYF.

This clone was observed once. The chain carries TRBV4-2 and TRBJ2-1, with 11 bases aligning to TRBD2. The trim removed 0 bases at V and 4 bases at J, leaving 2 bases unmatched. Germline V gene lookup returns CDR1 LGHNA and CDR2 YNFKEQ. CDR3 size: 16 residues. Written as DNA, the CDR3 is TGTGCCAGCAGCCAAGAGCGACTAGCGGGGTACAATGAGCAGTTCTTC. It is translated as CASSQERLAGYNEQFF.

The V gene is TRBV7-3, the J gene TRBJ2-2; maybe TRBD2 (5 bases). V was shortened by 0 bases and J by 2 bases, with 7 bases between the two germline ends. Germline lookup yields CDR1 SGHTA and CDR2 FQGTGA. The CDR3 is made up of 15 amino acids. As DNA, the CDR3 is TGTGCCAGCAGCTTAACTAGCGCCAACACCGGGGAGCTGTTTTTT. It specifies CASSLTSANTGELFF.

The chain links TRBV19 to TRBJ1-5; 7 bases map to TRBD1. Germline V CDR1 and CDR2: LNHDA, SQIVND (reference sequence). The CDR3 sequence is 15 residues long. The ends lost 6 bases at V and 1 base at J; junction bases unmatched: 6. This CDR3 reads CASRFDRASNQPQHF. CDR3 nucleotides: TGTGCCAGTAGGTTTGACAGGGCCAGCAATCAGCCCCAGCATTTT.

This clone was picked up a small number of times. The chain uses TRBV11-3 and TRBJ2-7; D is unresolved. The CDR3 sequence is 14 residues long. Germline CDR1 is SGHNT and CDR2 is YENEEA. V was trimmed by 2 bases and J by 3 bases, leaving 11 bases between them. CDR3 nucleotides: TGTGCCAGCAGCTTACAACAGAATTTCTACGAGCAGTACTTC. Translated: CASSLQQNFYEQYF.

The chain is built from TRBV27 and TRBJ1-4, with 11 positions matching TRBD1. The CDR3 loop spans 18 amino acids. Unmatched junction bases numbered 17, after V lost 6 bases and J lost 8 bases. CDR1 and CDR2 (germline): MNHEY, SMNVEV (reference sequence). The CDR3 sequence: CASRATGTGGLGDEKLFF. CDR3 sequence (DNA): TGTGCCAGCAGGGCCACCGGGACAGGGGGGTTGGGAGACGAAAAACTGTTTTTT.

This chain connects TRBV2 to TRBJ1-4; the match to TRBD1 covers 11 bases. The ends lost 3 bases at V and 10 bases at J; junction bases unmatched: 7. This CDR3 has 15 amino acids. Per germline, CDR1 SNHLY and CDR2 FYNNEI. The CDR3 sequence is CASSDKGQGVGKLFF. The CDR3 nucleotides read TGTGCCAGCAGTGATAAGGGACAGGGGGTAGGAAAACTGTTTTTT. The whole variable domain, filled in from reference TRBV2 and TRBJ1-4, reads EPEVTQTPSHQVTQMGQEVILRCVPISNHLYFYWYRQILGQKVEFLVSFYNNEISEKSEIFDDQFSVERPDGSNFTLKIRSTKLEDSAMYFCASSDKGQGVGKLFFGSGTQLSVL.

This sequence joins TRBV5-1 and TRBJ2-7; D ambiguous. Per germline, CDR1 SGHRS and CDR2 YFSETQ. V lost 5 bases, J lost 6 bases, and 12 bases lay in between. This CDR3 comprises 12 residues. The CDR3 sequence: CASRASSGEQYF. CDR3 coding DNA: TGCGCCAGCAGAGCCTCTTCGGGCGAGCAGTACTTC. The whole variable domain, remainder taken from reference TRBV5-1 and TRBJ2-7, is KAGVTQTPRYLIKTRGQQVTLSCSPISGHRSVSWYQQTPGQGLQFLFEYFSETQRNKGNFPGRFSGRQFSNSRSEMNVSTLELGDSALYLCASRASSGEQYFGPGTRLTVT.

The gene calls are TRBV5-1 and TRBJ1-1, with D perhaps TRBD1 (5 bases). The V end was cut by 3 bases, the J end by 4 bases, with 13 bases between. This CDR3 comprises 14 residues. From germline, CDR1 is SGHRS and CDR2 YFSETQ. For the CDR3, the DNA is TGCGCCAGCAGCTACTCGCGGGGGGGCACTGAAGCTTTCTTT. As protein: CASSYSRGGTEAFF.